The clone carrying this T cell receptor beta chain was detected many times. This record comes from a study of neurological immune-mediated disorders. The J segment lost 0 bases and the V segment lost 6 bases, leaving 8 bases of the junction unmatched. This CDR3 contains 16 residues. CDR1 and CDR2 (germline): MNHNY, SVGAGI (reference sequence). The authors produced cDNA by 5'RACE using 10-nucleotide random UMIs. MiXCR, applied by TCRdb to the 5' RACE reads, yields one record per CDR3 protein. Of approximately 90,000 distinct CDR3 sequences in the sample, roughly 3.5% were seen once. Sequences were obtained from PBMCs. This receptor was taken from a woman between 18 and 29 years old with multiple sclerosis. The chain recombines TRBV6-6 with TRBJ1-1; TRBD1 aligns across 9 bases. The CDR3 here is CASSPGQGPLNTEAFF. The CDR3 nucleotides are TGTGCCAGCAGCCCAGGACAGGGGCCGCTGAACACTGAAGCTTTCTTT.